The rows below give T cell receptor beta chains drawn from one sample of a study of shared clonotypes between healthy human individuals. The table came from immunoSEQ multiplex PCR; TCRdb's copy has only in-frame clones and leaves some out. Of 2 million to 2.5 million clones in the sample, 85% to 95% were seen once. Sequenced input: naive CD4+ T cells from PBMCs. Receptor source: a man aged 18 to 29 in good health. Some clones in this sample may be carry-over from other donors' samples. CDR3s include the opening cysteine and the closing phenylalanine or tryptophan. Fields, in order: J gene, D gene, clone size, V gene, CDR3 DNA, CDR3 protein. The D gene is left open where the match is weak. A row's size may be missing; if present it is once, few, many or a size class.

J gene: TRBJ2-7; D gene: TRBD2; clone size: .; V gene: TRBV5-1; CDR3 DNA: TGCGCCAGCAGCCCGGCGCGGGCTAGCGGGAGGGACTACGAGCAGTACTTC; CDR3 protein: CASSPARASGRDYEQYF
J gene: TRBJ1-5; D gene: .; clone size: .; V gene: TRBV6-5; CDR3 DNA: TGTGCCAGCAGTTCCGGGATCAATCAGCCCCAGCATTTT; CDR3 protein: CASSSGINQPQHF
J gene: TRBJ2-1; D gene: .; clone size: .; V gene: TRBV7-2; CDR3 DNA: TGTGCCAGCAGCTTGCGGGGCGACACTAGAGTTGTCCCGTACAATGAGCAGTTCTTC; CDR3 protein: CASSLRGDTRVVPYNEQFF
J gene: TRBJ1-6; D gene: .; clone size: once; V gene: TRBV30; CDR3 DNA: TGTGCCTGGAGTGTAAGGGCCCCGAGCTCCTATAATTCACCCCTCCACTTT; CDR3 protein: CAWSVRAPSSYNSPLHF
J gene: TRBJ1-6; D gene: TRBD1; clone size: .; V gene: TRBV25-1; CDR3 DNA: TGTGCCAGCAGTGACCCCCGACAGGGGGCTTCACCCCTCCACTTT; CDR3 protein: CASSDPRQGASPLHF
J gene: TRBJ1-4; D gene: .; clone size: .; V gene: TRBV19; CDR3 DNA: TGTGCCAGACCGAAGGACCGGAATGAAAAACTGTTTTTT; CDR3 protein: CARPKDRNEKLFF
J gene: TRBJ2-2; D gene: .; clone size: .; V gene: TRBV28; CDR3 DNA: TGTGCCAGCAGCTCGGTGGGCAGCGTTCGATCTCCGGCGGAGCTGTTTTTT; CDR3 protein: CASSSVGSVRSPAELFF
J gene: TRBJ1-2; D gene: TRBD1; clone size: .; V gene: TRBV6-1; CDR3 DNA: TGTGCCAGCAGAATGACAGGGATCTATGGCTACACCTTC; CDR3 protein: CASRMTGIYGYTF
J gene: TRBJ2-5; D gene: .; clone size: .; V gene: TRBV18; CDR3 DNA: TGTGCCAGCTCACTCGCCGAAGAGACCCAGTACTTC; CDR3 protein: CASSLAEETQYF
J gene: TRBJ2-1; D gene: .; clone size: .; V gene: TRBV27; CDR3 DNA: TGTGCCAGCGGTTGGGTGAGCTCCTACAATGAGCAGTTCTTC; CDR3 protein: CASGWVSSYNEQFF
J gene: TRBJ2-7; D gene: TRBD2; clone size: .; V gene: TRBV2; CDR3 DNA: TGTGCCAGCAGTGAATTGGCGGGAGGGAGGCCCGAGCAGTACTTC; CDR3 protein: CASSELAGGRPEQYF
J gene: TRBJ1-5; D gene: TRBD1; clone size: .; V gene: TRBV7-2; CDR3 DNA: TGTGCCAGCAGCCCAAAGACAGGGTGGGAGAGACAGCCCCAGCATTTT; CDR3 protein: CASSPKTGWERQPQHF
J gene: TRBJ2-7; D gene: TRBD2; clone size: .; V gene: TRBV15; CDR3 DNA: TGTGCCACCAGCAGAGGTTCGGCGGGAGGGGGCGAGCAGTACTTC; CDR3 protein: CATSRGSAGGGEQYF
J gene: TRBJ2-3; D gene: TRBD1; clone size: .; V gene: TRBV5-1; CDR3 DNA: TGCGCCAGTAGGAACCCGGGACAGGGGAAAGCAGATACGCAGTATTTT; CDR3 protein: CASRNPGQGKADTQYF
J gene: TRBJ1-1; D gene: .; clone size: .; V gene: TRBV6-1; CDR3 DNA: TGTGCCAGCAGTGAAAGCGGTGGGGTAAAGGTAGCTTTCTTT; CDR3 protein: CASSESGGVKVAFF
J gene: TRBJ2-5; D gene: .; clone size: .; V gene: TRBV5-6; CDR3 DNA: TGTGCCAGCAGCCGATCAGGGGTGAGAGAGACCCAGTACTTC; CDR3 protein: CASSRSGVRETQYF
J gene: TRBJ1-5; D gene: .; clone size: .; V gene: TRBV11-2; CDR3 DNA: TGTGCCAGCAGCTTTGGCCCTGCGAGCAATCAGCCCCAGCATTTT; CDR3 protein: CASSFGPASNQPQHF
J gene: TRBJ2-7; D gene: .; clone size: .; V gene: TRBV5-1; CDR3 DNA: TGCGCCAGCAGCTTGGTTCGGGGATTTAGCTCCTACGAGCAGTACTTC; CDR3 protein: CASSLVRGFSSYEQYF
J gene: TRBJ2-1; D gene: .; clone size: .; V gene: TRBV7-3; CDR3 DNA: TGTGCCAGCAGCCCCCACGGGGGTTCCTACAATGAGCAGTTCTTC; CDR3 protein: CASSPHGGSYNEQFF
J gene: TRBJ2-4; D gene: .; clone size: .; V gene: TRBV4-1; CDR3 DNA: TGCGCCAGCAGCCAGGTTGCTGGGATAGCCAAAAACATTCAGTACTTC; CDR3 protein: CASSQVAGIAKNIQYF